This T cell receptor beta chain was sequenced for a study of identical twins. Study-wide points: Beta out-of-frame sequences displayed a weaker excess of sharing between twins. Out-of-frame sharing of TCR alpha in monozygotic twins was underestimated by models. Cross-sectional statistics underpinned the conclusions; the same donors were not followed.

The CDR3 runs 15 residues. The V gene lost 0 bases and the J gene lost 2 bases, with 13 bases spanning the gap. Looked up from germline, CDR1 is DFQATT and CDR2 is SNEGSKA (reference sequence). Unique molecular identifiers were present on the cDNA, and a universal primer site came from template switching. One entry per CDR3 protein, called by TCRdb with MiXCR from the 5' RACE reads. The sample records more than 650,000 distinct CDR3 sequences, around 6% being singletons. In its sample, this clonotype was seen many times. Its antigen is undetermined. The sequencing sample was made of naive T cells sorted from blood. The TCR comes from a man between 18 and 35 years old in good health. The chain carries TRBV20-1 and TRBJ2-5; no definite D call. CDR3 nucleotide sequence: TGCAGTGCTAGAGATCGGCGGACGAGACAAGAGACCCAGTACTTC. Its translation is CSARDRRTRQETQYF.